In this sample, the clone carrying this T cell receptor beta chain turned up a few times. No antigen is known for it. These data originate in a study of identical twins. General observations from the study: Compared with unrelated sharing, twin-shared out-of-frame alpha sequences had more low-probability sequences. Beta out-of-frame twin sharing showed a weaker excess.

Each cDNA held unique molecular identifiers, and template switching gave it a universal primer site. Using its own MiXCR run on the 5' RACE reads, TCRdb lists one record per CDR3 protein. The sample includes around 680,000 distinct CDR3 sequences, less than 10% of them seen just once. Among all donors, each was a healthy Caucasian. Germline lookup yields CDR1 MDHEN and CDR2 SYDVKM. J gave up 6 bases and V 6 bases, and 12 bases lay outside the gene matches. This CDR3 comprises 15 residues. The data also belong to a second study, concerning yellow fever vaccine responses in identical twins.

The material sequenced was PBMCs. This chain connects TRBV28 to TRBJ2-7; 9 bases agree with TRBD1. The sequence came from a woman aged 18-30 years in good health. Written as DNA, the CDR3 is TGTGCCAGCAGGTCATCGGACAGGGGTAGTGGCGAGCAGTACTTC. It yields the protein CASRSSDRGSGEQYF.